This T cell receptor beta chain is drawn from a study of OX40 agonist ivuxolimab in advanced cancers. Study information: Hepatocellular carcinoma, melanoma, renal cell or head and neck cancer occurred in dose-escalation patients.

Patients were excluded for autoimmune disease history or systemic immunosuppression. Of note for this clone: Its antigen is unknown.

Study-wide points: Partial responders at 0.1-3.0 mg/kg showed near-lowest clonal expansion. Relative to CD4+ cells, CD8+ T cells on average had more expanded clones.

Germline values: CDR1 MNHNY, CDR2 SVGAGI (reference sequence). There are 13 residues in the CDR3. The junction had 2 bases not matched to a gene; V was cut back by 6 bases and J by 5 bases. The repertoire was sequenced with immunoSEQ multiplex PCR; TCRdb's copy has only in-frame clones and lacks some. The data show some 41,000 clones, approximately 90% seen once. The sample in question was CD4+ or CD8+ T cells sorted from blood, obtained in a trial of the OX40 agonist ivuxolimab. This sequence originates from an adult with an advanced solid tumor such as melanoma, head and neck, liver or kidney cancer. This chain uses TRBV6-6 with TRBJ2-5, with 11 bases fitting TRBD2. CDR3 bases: TGTGCCAGCAGGCGGACTAGCGGGGAGACCCAGTACTTC. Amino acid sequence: CASRRTSGETQYF.